A selection of T cell receptor beta chains follows, all from one sample in a study of T cell changes during pregnancy in multiple sclerosis. The protocol was immunoSEQ multiplex PCR, while the TCRdb copy is restricted to in-frame clones and leaves out a portion. The sample gives about 85,000 clones, approximately 90% of which show up once; roughly 2.5% is in the top ten. The sample consisted of peripheral blood, taken in the first trimester of pregnancy. Receptors originate from a female donor with multiple sclerosis, enrolled in a pregnancy study. CDR3s include the opening cysteine and the closing phenylalanine or tryptophan. The D gene is left open where the match is weak. Not every row has a clone size; where given, it reads once, few, many or a size class.

d_call j_call clone_size v_call cdr3_aa cdr3_nt
. TRBJ1-3 . TRBV4-3 CASSQFQGPDSGNTIYF TGCGCCAGCAGCCAATTTCAGGGCCCCGACTCTGGAAACACCATATATTTT
. TRBJ1-1 . TRBV5-1 CASSLVVRGNTEAFF TGCGCCAGCAGCTTGGTGGTCCGCGGGAACACTGAAGCTTTCTTT
. TRBJ1-1 . TRBV7-9 CASSATVNTEAFF TGTGCCAGCAGCGCGACAGTGAACACTGAAGCTTTCTTT
. TRBJ1-1 . TRBV5-8 CASSPRVRVGNTEAFF TGTGCCAGCAGCCCCCGAGTCAGGGTTGGGAACACTGAAGCTTTCTTT
. TRBJ2-7 . TRBV28 CASRPQGYEQYF TGTGCCAGCAGACCGCAGGGCTACGAGCAGTACTTC
. TRBJ2-5 . TRBV5-1 CASSLRSGYPPETQYF TGCGCCAGCAGCTTACGGAGCGGCTATCCCCCAGAGACCCAGTACTTC
. TRBJ2-3 . TRBV27 CASSLGDGGTNTQYF TGTGCCAGCAGTTTAGGGGACGGGGGAACCAATACGCAGTATTTT
. TRBJ2-7 once TRBV5-1 CASSLDSRARYEQYF TGCGCCAGCAGCTTGGACTCCAGGGCTAGGTACGAGCAGTACTTC
. TRBJ1-2 . TRBV27 CASSPGTWESYGYTF TGTGCCAGCAGTCCCGGGACATGGGAGTCCTATGGCTACACCTTC
. TRBJ1-1 . TRBV4-1 CASSQEPGSNTEAFF TGCGCCAGCAGCCAAGAACCAGGGTCGAACACTGAAGCTTTCTTT
. TRBJ2-5 . TRBV2 CASGVGQIQETQYF TGTGCCAGCGGGGTGGGGCAGATACAAGAGACCCAGTACTTC
. TRBJ1-5 . TRBV29-1 CSVGDYSNQPQHF TGCAGCGTAGGGGACTATAGCAATCAGCCCCAGCATTTT
. TRBJ1-1 . TRBV20-1 CSAPHITEAFF TGCAGTGCCCCTCACATCACTGAAGCTTTCTTT
. TRBJ1-2 . TRBV7-9 CASSPGRGSYGYTF TGTGCCAGCAGTCCCGGAAGGGGGTCCTATGGCTACACCTTC
TRBD1 TRBJ1-3 . TRBV5-5 CASSWDRTGNTIYF TGTGCCAGCAGCTGGGACAGAACTGGAAACACCATATATTTT
TRBD2 TRBJ2-7 . TRBV5-6 CASSRGETRNEQYF TGTGCCAGCAGCCGGGGGGAGACGAGGAACGAGCAGTACTTC
. TRBJ2-7 . TRBV7-6 CASSLGFGGQSYEQYF TGTGCCAGCAGCTTAGGTTTCGGGGGGCAATCCTACGAGCAGTACTTC
. TRBJ1-2 . TRBV14 CASSQVPLGHPYGYTF TGTGCCAGCAGCCAAGTACCCCTGGGACACCCCTATGGCTACACCTTC
TRBD2 TRBJ2-5 once TRBV18 CASSPPSGGLQETQYF TGTGCCAGCTCACCACCCAGCGGGGGGTTACAAGAGACCCAGTACTTC
. TRBJ1-1 . TRBV7-8 CASSLGFGGALNTEAFF TGTGCCAGCAGCTTAGGGTTCGGGGGAGCCTTAAACACTGAAGCTTTCTTT
. TRBJ1-3 . TRBV18 CATPPRKDNSGNTIYF TGTGCCACCCCACCAAGAAAAGACAACTCTGGAAACACCATATATTTT
TRBD1 TRBJ2-5 . TRBV15 CATSRDRGMETQYF TGTGCCACCAGCAGGGACAGGGGGATGGAGACCCAGTACTTC
. TRBJ2-5 . TRBV15 CATSNPYQETQYF TGTGCCACCAGCAATCCGTACCAAGAGACCCAGTACTTC
TRBD2 TRBJ2-5 . TRBV9 CASSVEGGQETQYF TGTGCCAGCAGCGTAGAGGGAGGGCAAGAGACCCAGTACTTC
TRBD2 TRBJ2-1 . TRBV6-4 CASSGLAGGGSEQFF TGTGCCAGCAGTGGACTAGCGGGAGGCGGGAGTGAGCAGTTCTTC
TRBD1 TRBJ1-5 . TRBV30 CAWSRQGGQPQHF TGTGCCTGGAGCCGACAGGGAGGTCAGCCCCAGCATTTT
TRBD1 TRBJ1-1 . TRBV7-9 CASSSQGGTEAFF TGTGCCAGCAGCTCCCAGGGGGGCACTGAAGCTTTCTTT
. TRBJ2-2 . TRBV4-2 CASSPTGLSTGELFF TGTGCCAGCAGCCCTACGGGACTGAGCACCGGGGAGCTGTTTTTT
TRBD2 TRBJ2-3 . TRBV11-2 CASSRTSGRFKPQYF TGTGCCAGCAGCCGGACTAGCGGGAGGTTTAAACCGCAGTATTTT
TRBD1 TRBJ2-5 . TRBV10-3 CAISESTRDRVFGQETQYF TGTGCCATCAGTGAGTCGACAAGGGACAGGGTCTTCGGGCAAGAGACCCAGTACTTC
. TRBJ2-1 . TRBV18 CASSPPQRVGAQFF TGTGCCAGCTCACCACCGCAACGGGTAGGGGCCCAGTTCTTC
. TRBJ1-5 . TRBV5-1 CASSPRAGNQPQHF TGCGCCAGCAGCCCGCGGGCGGGCAATCAGCCCCAGCATTTT
. TRBJ1-4 once TRBV9 CASSSGTGNEKLFF TGTGCCAGCAGCTCCGGGACTGGAAATGAAAAACTGTTTTTT
. TRBJ2-3 . TRBV5-4 CASSLAPGSTDTQYF TGTGCCAGCAGCTTGGCGCCGGGAAGCACAGATACGCAGTATTTT
. TRBJ2-7 . TRBV28 CASSRAGEQYF TGTGCCAGCAGTCGGGCGGGAGAGCAGTACTTC
TRBD1 TRBJ2-2 . TRBV19 CASSFGDRNTGELFF TGTGCCAGTAGTTTCGGGGACAGAAACACCGGGGAGCTGTTTTTT
. TRBJ1-1 . TRBV11-3 CASSLDGSDTEAFF TGTGCCAGCAGCTTAGACGGTAGTGATACTGAAGCTTTCTTT
. TRBJ2-7 . TRBV5-1 CASSSRYEQYF TGCGCCAGCAGCTCGCGCTACGAGCAGTACTTC
. TRBJ1-5 . TRBV12-5 CASGFKENQPQHF TGTGCTAGTGGTTTTAAGGAGAATCAGCCCCAGCATTTT
. TRBJ1-3 . TRBV4-3 CASSQDRAGRGGNTIYF TGCGCCAGCAGCCAAGATAGGGCAGGGCGAGGTGGAAACACCATATATTTT
TRBD1 TRBJ1-1 . TRBV19 CASSITGADTEAFF TGTGCCAGTAGTATTACAGGGGCAGACACTGAAGCTTTCTTT
TRBD2 TRBJ2-3 . TRBV11-2 CASSFGLAGTSTDTQYF TGTGCCAGCAGCTTTGGACTAGCGGGGACTAGCACAGATACGCAGTATTTT
TRBD1 TRBJ1-1 . TRBV9 CASSERTGGSAFF TGTGCCAGCAGCGAAAGGACAGGGGGCTCAGCTTTCTTT
. TRBJ1-1 . TRBV7-8 CASSFEGLNTEAFF TGTGCCAGCAGCTTTGAGGGTTTGAACACTGAAGCTTTCTTT
TRBD1 TRBJ1-1 . TRBV27 CASSPGQGNTEAFF TGTGCCAGCAGTCCTGGACAGGGGAATACTGAAGCTTTCTTT
. TRBJ1-4 . TRBV7-2 CASSLGSTVPNEKLFF TGTGCCAGCAGCTTAGGAAGCACGGTCCCAAATGAAAAACTGTTTTTT
TRBD2 TRBJ2-1 . TRBV11-3 CASSLRSSGSYNEQFF TGTGCCAGCAGCTTAAGGTCTAGCGGGAGCTACAATGAGCAGTTCTTC
. TRBJ2-3 . TRBV28 CASSSSPQLTDTQYF TGTGCCAGCAGTTCGAGTCCCCAACTCACAGATACGCAGTATTTT
. TRBJ2-1 . TRBV5-4 CASTIRGADEQFF TGTGCCAGCACCATCCGGGGGGCGGATGAGCAGTTCTTC
. TRBJ2-3 . TRBV27 CASNQFPGTDTQYF TGTGCCAGCAATCAATTCCCAGGGACAGATACGCAGTATTTT
. TRBJ1-1 . TRBV4-1 CASSQDPAGAFNTEAFF TGCGCCAGCAGCCAAGATCCGGCAGGGGCTTTCAACACTGAAGCTTTCTTT
TRBD1 TRBJ1-2 . TRBV6-1 CASKTTGGEGYTF TGTGCCAGCAAGACGACAGGGGGCGAAGGCTACACCTTC
. TRBJ2-7 . TRBV19 CASSLAWGSSEQYF TGTGCCAGTTCCCTAGCGTGGGGGTCGAGCGAGCAGTACTTC
. TRBJ1-5 . TRBV6-7 CASNGGSDPRTSNQPQHF TGTGCCAGCAATGGAGGCTCGGACCCGCGCACTAGCAATCAGCCCCAGCATTTT
. TRBJ2-6 . TRBV19 CASSIGNPGANVLTF TGTGCCAGTAGTATTGGCAATCCCGGGGCCAACGTCCTGACTTTC